This T cell receptor (beta chain) was identified during a study of CD8+ T cells in alopecia areata. RNA was isolated and reverse transcribed to cDNA, the sequencing template. Here immunoSEQ multiplex PCR was the method, and the copy in TCRdb shows in-frame clones only, minus some. The data hold over 85,000 clones, with roughly two fifths observed a single time. The sample was CD4+ T cells sorted from blood. The receptor's source is a human donor with alopecia areata.

The CDR3 region is CASSYATGTPPVMEFF. The CDR3 nucleotides are TGTGCCAGCAGTTATGCTACCGGGACTCCGCCGGTTATGGAGTTCTTC. The chain joins TRBV7-2 to TRBJ2-1; D possibly corresponds to TRBD2 (6 bases). The V and J ends lost 6 bases and 14 bases respectively, with 29 bases between them. This CDR3 has 16 amino acids. Per germline, CDR1 SGHTA and CDR2 FQGNSA.